This T cell receptor (beta chain) emerged from a study of blood T cell repertoires in COVID-19. Study-wide background: From the United States, Italy and Spain came samples of acute and convalescent COVID-19. The analysed material was cDNA or gDNA that came from T cells, B-cell-depleted T cells, or PBMCs.

This CDR3 comprises 14 residues. Per the germline V gene, CDR1 is SGDLS and CDR2 is YYNGEE. Trimming removed 3 bases from V and 1 base from J, with 10 bases in between. Per the authors' pipeline: Reference gene primer amplification gave nucleated cell count estimates. Sequencing was performed with immunoSEQ multiplex PCR; in TCRdb, only in-frame clones are kept and a portion is missing. That table furnishes V, J and clone size, whereas the DNA furnished D and trimming. The sample shows about 49,000 clones, approximately 80% of them seen only once. In this sample, this clone turned up once. The V gene is TRBV9, the J gene TRBJ1-1; D may be TRBD1 (6 bases). Sample: peripheral blood. This TCR derives from a man aged 65-85 years with active or convalescent COVID-19. The CDR3 spells CASSALQGNTEAFF. CDR3 nucleotide sequence: TGTGCCAGCAGCGCCCTACAGGGGAACACTGAAGCTTTCTTT.